This is a list of T cell receptor beta chains from one sample in a study of sequential checkpoint blockade in melanoma. The protocol was immunoSEQ multiplex PCR, while the TCRdb copy is restricted to in-frame clones and leaves out a portion. The top ten hold approximately 35% of the sample, which has 18,000 or so clones, roughly four fifths seen once. The sequenced sample was CD8+ T cells sorted from blood (inferred from file names), obtained from a patient given nivolumab and ipilimumab in sequence. These receptors were taken from a human donor with melanoma. Each CDR3 is given with its conserved first and last residue. D genes are given only for firm matches. Clone size is not always given. Where it is, it says once, few, many or a class for expanded clones.

D,size,V,J,DNA,CDR3
TRBD1,.,TRBV7-8,TRBJ2-1,TGTGCCAGCAGCTTACCCCCAGGGGGCAATGAGCAGTTCTTC,CASSLPPGGNEQFF
TRBD1,.,TRBV7-2,TRBJ2-3,TGTGCCAGCAGCCGACGGACAGGGGGTACAGATACGCAGTATTTT,CASSRRTGGTDTQYF
.,once,TRBV6-1,TRBJ1-1,TGTGCCAGCCTACTTGGAGAGAACACTGAAGCTTTCTTT,CASLLGENTEAFF
.,.,TRBV7-9,TRBJ2-5,TGTGCCAGCAGCTTAACCGCGTACCAAGAGACCCAGTACTTC,CASSLTAYQETQYF
.,.,TRBV18,TRBJ2-7,TGTGCCAGCTCACCGCCCGCTGGGGAGAGCGAGCAGTACTTC,CASSPPAGESEQYF
.,.,TRBV27,TRBJ2-7,TGTGCCAGCAGACCGGGGATCCCCAAGTACGAGCAGTACTTC,CASRPGIPKYEQYF
.,.,TRBV4-1,TRBJ1-5,TGCGCCAGCAGCCAAGAGAGAGATCAGCCCCAGCATTTT,CASSQERDQPQHF
.,.,TRBV28,TRBJ2-7,TGTGCCAGCAGTGCCTTTGTGGGCCCCTTCTACGAGCAGTACTTC,CASSAFVGPFYEQYF
.,.,TRBV27,TRBJ2-4,TGTGCCATCGGGGCCCAGGGGAACATTCAGTACTTC,CAIGAQGNIQYF
TRBD1,.,TRBV7-9,TRBJ1-1,TGTGCCAGCAGCTTAACCCTATCACGGGGACAGCTGAACACTGAAGCTTTCTTT,CASSLTLSRGQLNTEAFF
TRBD2,.,TRBV4-3,TRBJ2-1,TGCGCCAGCAGCCAAGATTCAAAACTAGCGGGAGGGCAACAGTTCTTC,CASSQDSKLAGGQQFF
TRBD1,.,TRBV7-9,TRBJ1-2,TGTGCCAGCAGCCTAGGGGGCACGGACTATGGCTACACCTTC,CASSLGGTDYGYTF
.,.,TRBV27,TRBJ2-7,TGTGCCAGCAGTTCCCTGGGCCACGAGCAGTACTTC,CASSSLGHEQYF
.,.,TRBV6-4,TRBJ2-5,TGTGCCAGCAGTGGGACAGCCGAAGAAGGGACCCAGTACTTC,CASSGTAEEGTQYF
TRBD2,.,TRBV11-2,TRBJ2-1,TGTGCCAGCAGCTTAAACCCAAGCGGGGTCCCAAACAATGAGCAGTTCTTC,CASSLNPSGVPNNEQFF
TRBD1,.,TRBV4-3,TRBJ2-7,TGCGCCAGCAGCCCTGGACAGGGACTCTACGAGCAGTACTTC,CASSPGQGLYEQYF
TRBD1,.,TRBV2,TRBJ1-1,TGTGCCAGCACTCACAGGGGGTCCAACACTGAAGCTTTCTTT,CASTHRGSNTEAFF
TRBD1,.,TRBV6-5,TRBJ2-7,TGTGCCAGCAGTACACAGGGGTACGAGCAGTACTTC,CASSTQGYEQYF
.,few,TRBV6-4,TRBJ2-1,TGTGCCAGCAGTGACTCGAGCGAGAACAATGAGCAGTTCTTC,CASSDSSENNEQFF
TRBD2,.,TRBV29-1,TRBJ2-7,TGCAGCGTGGGGACTAGCGGGAATCTCGAGCAGTACTTC,CSVGTSGNLEQYF
.,.,TRBV30,TRBJ1-3,TGTGCCTCCCCGGGAGGGGGAAACACCATATATTTT,CASPGGGNTIYF
.,few,TRBV25-1,TRBJ2-2,TGTGCCAGCAGTGAGTGGACAGAAATAACCGGGGAGCTGTTTTTT,CASSEWTEITGELFF
TRBD2,.,TRBV19,TRBJ2-1,TGTGCCAGTAGTATTCGGCTAGCGGGAGTCAATGAGCAGTTCTTC,CASSIRLAGVNEQFF
TRBD2,.,TRBV25-1,TRBJ2-7,TGTGCCAGCTCCCGGTCCGGACTAGAGCACTGGGAGCAGTACTTC,CASSRSGLEHWEQYF
.,.,TRBV5-6,TRBJ1-1,TGTGCCAGCAGCTTGCGGGCAGGGATGAACACTGAAGCTTTCTTT,CASSLRAGMNTEAFF
TRBD2,.,TRBV4-3,TRBJ2-2,TGCGCCAGCAGCCAAGCTTGGACGGGAGGAAACACCGGGGAGCTGTTTTTT,CASSQAWTGGNTGELFF
TRBD1,.,TRBV5-4,TRBJ1-4,TGTGCCAGCAGCTCCACCGACAGGGGCTACGAAAAACTGTTTTTT,CASSSTDRGYEKLFF
.,.,TRBV29-1,TRBJ1-1,TGCAGCGTTGCCGACAACCAATGGACTGAAGCTTTTTTT,CSVADNQWTEAFF
.,.,TRBV28,TRBJ2-2,TGTGCCAGCATCCCGGGAGACAGGGAAACCGGGGAGCTGTTTTTT,CASIPGDRETGELFF
.,.,TRBV6-5,TRBJ1-6,TGTGCCAGCAGTTTTGGACAGAGCTCCTATAATTCACCCCTCCACTTT,CASSFGQSSYNSPLHF
TRBD1,.,TRBV6-4,TRBJ2-2,TGTGCCAGCAGCCCAGGACAGGGGGTTCCCGGGGAGCTGTTTTTT,CASSPGQGVPGELFF
.,once,TRBV2,TRBJ2-7,TGTGCCAGCAACAGGGACGAGCAGTACTTC,CASNRDEQYF
.,.,TRBV19,TRBJ2-2,TGTGCCAGTATTGCCGGACCGCAAGGGGCCGGGGAGCTGTTTTTT,CASIAGPQGAGELFF
TRBD1,.,TRBV23-1,TRBJ2-7,TGCGCCAGCAGTCAACCCGACAGGGATAACCCCTACGAGCAGTACTTC,CASSQPDRDNPYEQYF
.,.,TRBV2,TRBJ1-2,TGTGCCAGGAGACAGGTAGAAAACTATGGCTACACCTTC,CARRQVENYGYTF
TRBD1,few,TRBV6-1,TRBJ2-7,TGTGCCAGCAGTTTCGACAGGGAGAACTACGAGCAGTACTTC,CASSFDRENYEQYF
.,.,TRBV27,TRBJ2-7,TGTGCCAGCAGCCCGACAGGACCCTACGAGCAGTACTTC,CASSPTGPYEQYF
TRBD1,.,TRBV4-1,TRBJ2-2,TGCGCCAGCAGCCTCGGGACAGGAGAGACCGGGGAGCTGTTTTTT,CASSLGTGETGELFF
TRBD2,.,TRBV5-1,TRBJ2-1,TGCGCCAGCAGCTTGGGGCTAGCGGATGAGCAGTTCTTC,CASSLGLADEQFF